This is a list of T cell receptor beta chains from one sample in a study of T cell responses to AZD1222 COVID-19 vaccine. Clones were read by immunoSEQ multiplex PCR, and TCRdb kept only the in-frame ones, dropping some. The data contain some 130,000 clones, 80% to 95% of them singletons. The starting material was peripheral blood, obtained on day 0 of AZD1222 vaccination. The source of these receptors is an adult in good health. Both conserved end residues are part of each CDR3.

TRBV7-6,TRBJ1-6,CASSLEGAGYGNKEDNSPLHF
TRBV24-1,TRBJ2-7,CATSEGPGEMNEQYF
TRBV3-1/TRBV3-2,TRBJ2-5,CASSQAATEVKTQYF
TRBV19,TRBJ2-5,CASSIRRRQETQYF
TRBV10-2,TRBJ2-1,CASSASVNEQFF
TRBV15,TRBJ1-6,CATSRDITRDSPLHF
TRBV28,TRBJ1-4,CASRDRGRGKLFF
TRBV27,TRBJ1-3,CASSLSTGGNTIYF
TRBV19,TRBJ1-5,CASTDRGGSNQPQHF
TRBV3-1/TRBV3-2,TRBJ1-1,CASSSTGVTEAFF
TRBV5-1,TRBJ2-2,CASSFHRMNTGELFF
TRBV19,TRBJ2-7,CASSMGLAGEKYEQYF
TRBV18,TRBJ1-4,CASSPISEKLFF
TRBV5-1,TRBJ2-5,CASSSGGGGETQYF
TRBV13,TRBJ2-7,CASSLVTSGSYEQYF
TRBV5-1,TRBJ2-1,CASSSGTGFTNEQFF
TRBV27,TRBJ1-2,CASSFSPLMGYTF
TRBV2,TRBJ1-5,CASSGGQGVGQPQHF
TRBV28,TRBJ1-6,CASSSPIQSPLHF
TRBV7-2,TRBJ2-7,CAIKTSGSTVEQYF
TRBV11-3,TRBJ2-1,CASSPTNGLAGGHEQFF
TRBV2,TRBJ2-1,CATRSTGLLAGEQFF
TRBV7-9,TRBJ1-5,CASSLGTGRYQPQHF
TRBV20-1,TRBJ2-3,CSAQSGTQYF
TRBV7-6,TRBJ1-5,CASSTAPGYHQPQHF
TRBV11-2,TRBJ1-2,CASSPVAGVRPNYGYTF
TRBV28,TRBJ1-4,CASSWTPTNEKLFF
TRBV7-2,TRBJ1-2,CASSLNGGGDGYTF
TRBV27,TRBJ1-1,CASSLYMVRDRATEAFF
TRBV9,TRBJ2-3,CASSVAFISGGAPDTQYF
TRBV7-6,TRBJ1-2,CASSPMYRGQGYGYTF
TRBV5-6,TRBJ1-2,CASSYPNREGYTF
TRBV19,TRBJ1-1,CASRMDRNTEAFF
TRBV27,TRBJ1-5,CASSFGQFNQPQHF
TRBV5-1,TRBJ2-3,CASSLGLFTDTQYF
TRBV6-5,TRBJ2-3,CASSYVAGGTDTQYF
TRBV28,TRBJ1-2,CASSEPGQSYGYTF
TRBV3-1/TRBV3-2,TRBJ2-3,CASSQVGADTQYF
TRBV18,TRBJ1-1,CASSPPVHTEAFF
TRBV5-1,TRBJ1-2,CASSLYVGSYGYTF
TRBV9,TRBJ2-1,CASSVDGYNEQFF
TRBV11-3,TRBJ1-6,CASRQGSSSYNSPLHF
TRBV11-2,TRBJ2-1,CASSLGSGAYNEQFF
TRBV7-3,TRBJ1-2,CASSLIGGQGTYGYTF
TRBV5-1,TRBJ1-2,CASSGDGFSYGYTF
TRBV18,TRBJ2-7,CASSQGGTGFVEQYF
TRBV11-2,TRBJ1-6,CASSLDLGSPLHF
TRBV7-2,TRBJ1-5,CASSLGTGSQPQHF
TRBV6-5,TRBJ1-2,CASSFRVLQGGGYTF
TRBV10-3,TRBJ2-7,CARGYEQYF
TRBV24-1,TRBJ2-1,CATSDEAGGPKQFF
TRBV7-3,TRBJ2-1,CASSLELAEYNEQFF
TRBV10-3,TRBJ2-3,CAISESGARSTDTQYF
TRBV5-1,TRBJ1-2,CASSRGSGGENYGYTF
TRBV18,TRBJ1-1,CASSPGGQEAFF
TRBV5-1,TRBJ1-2,CASSPGGTNYGYTF
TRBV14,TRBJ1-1,CASSHGTGTTEAFF